The 14 T cell receptor beta chains in this list originate from one sample, sequenced in a study of blood T cells in healthy people across ages. Sample-barcoded 5' priming and a J-beta primer mix drove a second PCR of about 6 to 12 cycles. TCRdb analysed the 5' RACE reads with MiXCR anew, one entry per CDR3 protein. The sample consists of over 950,000 distinct CDR3 sequences, 30% to 40% of them appearing once. Specimen: blood. Every receptor here comes from a man younger than 35 in good health.

This clonotype appeared a few times. The rearrangement uses TRBV6-6 and TRBJ1-3; D remains unclear. Germline V gene lookup returns CDR1 MNHNY and CDR2 SVGAGI (reference sequence). V was pared by 4 bases and J by 0 bases, with 10 bases between. The CDR3 has 15 amino acids. The CDR3 is CASSSMPGSGNTIYF. Here the CDR3 DNA reads TGTGCCAGCAGTTCCATGCCGGGCTCTGGAAACACCATATATTTT.

This chain links TRBV14 with TRBJ1-2, with D hard to call. CDR3 length: 13 residues. Trimming cost V 1 base and J 6 bases, with 9 bases left between them. CDR1 SGHDN and CDR2 FVKESK come from the germline V gene. CDR3 in DNA: TGTGCCAGCAGCCAAGCCCCTGGGAATGGCTACACCTTC. The encoded protein is CASSQAPGNGYTF.

A few counts support this clonotype. The chain couples TRBV20-1 to TRBJ2-3, with D possibly matching TRBD1 (6 bases). V was shortened by 5 bases and J by 0 bases, with 12 bases between the two germline ends. The CDR3 is made up of 14 amino acids. Per the germline V gene, CDR1 is DFQATT and CDR2 is SNEGSKA (reference sequence). The CDR3 loop is CSAGQIHSTDTQYF. The CDR3 DNA is TGCAGTGCTGGACAGATCCATAGCACAGATACGCAGTATTTT.

This clonotype was found a few times. The CDR3 DNA sequence: TGTGCCAGCAGCCCACCGGCCAGGCGCTATGGCTACACCTTC. Its translation is CASSPPARRYGYTF. The chain joins TRBV7-2 to TRBJ1-2, with no clear D. This CDR3 is built from 14 residues. V lost 5 bases and J 4 bases, leaving 14 bases between the germline ends. Germline loops: CDR1 SGHTA, CDR2 FQGNSA.

The CDR3 DNA follows: TGTGCCAGCAGTGCGGGGGTCCAAGAGACCCAGTACTTC. As protein: CASSAGVQETQYF. The chain is built from TRBV6-6 and TRBJ2-5; 7 bases agree with TRBD2. CDR1 is MNHNY, CDR2 SVGAGI, per germline (reference sequence). The CDR3 consists of 13 residues. V dropped 5 bases and J dropped 1; count of bases not matched to a gene: 1.

The V gene is TRBV11-3, the J gene TRBJ2-1, with D uncertain. This CDR3 is 13 amino acids long. The V gene's germline CDR1 is SGHNT and CDR2 YENEEA. The V and J ends lost 2 bases and 7 bases respectively, with 9 bases between them. CDR3 amino acids: CASSLNGLNEQFF. As DNA, the CDR3 is TGTGCCAGCAGCTTAAACGGGCTAAATGAGCAGTTCTTC.

The table lists this clonotype with a few counts. This chain links TRBV25-1 with TRBJ2-7, with D perhaps matching TRBD1 or TRBD2 (6 bases each). This CDR3 spans 15 amino acids. V lost 5 bases and J 7 bases, leaving 21 bases between the germline ends. The germline gives CDR1 MGHDK, CDR2 SYGVNS. The CDR3 sequence: CASSSKGGSYNEQYF. The CDR3 nucleotides read TGTGCCAGCAGTTCAAAGGGGGGCTCCTACAATGAGCAGTACTTC.

The chain is built from TRBV20-1 and TRBJ1-1; D gene ambiguous. Germline V gene lookup returns CDR1 DFQATT and CDR2 SNEGSKA (reference sequence). The germline V and J ends were trimmed by 6 bases and 0 bases, with 14 bases remaining between them. The CDR3 has 14 amino acids. The CDR3 spells CSASPKPMNTEAFF. CDR3 nucleotides: TGCAGTGCGAGCCCGAAGCCTATGAACACTGAAGCTTTCTTT.

This clonotype has just a few counts. The chain has TRBV6-1 and TRBJ2-5; D gene uncertain. V was clipped by 4 bases and J by 5 bases, with 11 bases between them. Germline V lookup: CDR1 MNHNS, CDR2 SASEGT. This CDR3 comprises 13 residues. DNA for the CDR3: TGTGCCAGCAGTGCTACAAGTCGGGAGACCCAGTACTTC. Residues: CASSATSRETQYF.

This clonotype has more than one count but fewer than ten. V gene TRBV7-9 combines with J gene TRBJ1-2; 7 bases agree with TRBD1. The CDR3 has 13 residues. Germline V gene data show CDR1 as SEHNR and CDR2 as FQNEAQ (reference sequence). The V segment lost 5 bases and the J segment 6 bases; nucleotides outside the gene matches: 6. This CDR3 reads CASSTGTANGYTF. DNA of the CDR3: TGTGCCAGCAGCACCGGGACAGCCAATGGCTACACCTTC. Full variable domain (outside the CDR3, taken from reference TRBV7-9 and TRBJ1-2): DTGVSQNPRHKITKRGQNVTFRCDPISEHNRLYWYRQTLGQGPEFLTYFQNEAQLEKSRLLSDRFSAERPKGSFSTLEIQRTEQGDSAMYLCASSTGTANGYTFGSGTRLTVV.

The chain has TRBV7-9 and TRBJ1-2; D not resolved. The ends were cut back, 5 bases at V and 9 bases at J, with 13 bases in the middle. The CDR3 runs to 12 residues. The germline CDR1 and CDR2 sequences are SEHNR and FQNEAQ (reference sequence). CDR3 bases: TGTGCCAGCAGCCCCGGATTCGAACGCTACACCTTC. As protein: CASSPGFERYTF.

Many counts were recorded for this clonotype. The CDR3 spells CASSQGTGETSYGYTF. CDR3 coding DNA: TGCGCCAGCAGCCAAGGTACAGGGGAAACGTCCTATGGCTACACCTTC. The chain employs TRBV4-3 and TRBJ1-2, with 7 positions matching TRBD1. The CDR3 extends over 16 amino acids. Trimming took 1 base from V and 4 from J; bases not matched to a gene: 9. Germline assignment: CDR1 LGHNA and CDR2 YSLEER.

Only a few counts were recorded for this clonotype. This chain joins TRBV30 and TRBJ2-3; 11 nucleotides align to TRBD2. V was clipped by 8 bases and J by 4 bases; unmatched bases: 5. This CDR3 is built from 13 residues. CDR1 is GTSNPN and CDR2 is SVGIG in the germline V gene (reference sequence). The CDR3 coding sequence is TGTGCCGTGGGACTAGCGGTTCCAGATACGCAGTATTTT. Amino acid sequence: CAVGLAVPDTQYF.

At least ten counts were recorded for this clonotype. This rearrangement joins TRBV4-3 to TRBJ1-1; D remains unclear. Trimming shortened V by 1 base and J by 0 bases, and 18 bases separated the two germline ends. CDR1 and CDR2 (germline): LGHNA, YSLEER. This CDR3 comprises 18 residues. CDR3 coding DNA: TGCGCCAGCAGCCAAGTAATGGCCCCTAAACTTATGAACACTGAAGCTTTCTTT. Its translation is CASSQVMAPKLMNTEAFF.